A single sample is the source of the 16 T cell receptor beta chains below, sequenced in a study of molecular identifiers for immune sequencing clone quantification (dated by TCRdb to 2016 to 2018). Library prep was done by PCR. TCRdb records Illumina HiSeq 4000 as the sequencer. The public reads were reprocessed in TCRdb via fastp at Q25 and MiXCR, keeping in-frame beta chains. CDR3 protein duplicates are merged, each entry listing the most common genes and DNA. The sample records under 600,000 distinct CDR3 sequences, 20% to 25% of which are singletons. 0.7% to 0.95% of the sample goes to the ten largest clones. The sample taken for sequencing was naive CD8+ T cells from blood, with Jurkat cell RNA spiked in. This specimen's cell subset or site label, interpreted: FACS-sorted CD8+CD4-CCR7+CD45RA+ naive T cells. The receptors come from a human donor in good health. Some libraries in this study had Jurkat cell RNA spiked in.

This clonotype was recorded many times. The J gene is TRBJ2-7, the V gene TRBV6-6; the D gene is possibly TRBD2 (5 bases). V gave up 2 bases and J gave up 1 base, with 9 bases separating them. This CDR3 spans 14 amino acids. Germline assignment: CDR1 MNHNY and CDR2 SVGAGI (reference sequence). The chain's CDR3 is CASSYGPGSYEQYF. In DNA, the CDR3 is TGTGCCAGCAGTTACGGTCCGGGGTCCTACGAGCAGTACTTC.

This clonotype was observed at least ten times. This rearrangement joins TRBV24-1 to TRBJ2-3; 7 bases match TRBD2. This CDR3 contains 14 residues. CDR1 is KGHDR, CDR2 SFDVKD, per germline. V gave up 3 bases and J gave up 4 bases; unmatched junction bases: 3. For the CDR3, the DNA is TGTGCCACCAGTGATCCAGGACTAGCAGATACGCAGTATTTT. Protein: CATSDPGLADTQYF.

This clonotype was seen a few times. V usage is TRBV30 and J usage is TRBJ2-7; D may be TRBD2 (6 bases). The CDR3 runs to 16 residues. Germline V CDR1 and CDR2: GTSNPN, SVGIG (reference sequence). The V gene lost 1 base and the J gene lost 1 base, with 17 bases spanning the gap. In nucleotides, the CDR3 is TGTGCCTGGAGTGCCCCACAGAGACGGGGGTCCTACGAGCAGTACTTC. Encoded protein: CAWSAPQRRGSYEQYF.

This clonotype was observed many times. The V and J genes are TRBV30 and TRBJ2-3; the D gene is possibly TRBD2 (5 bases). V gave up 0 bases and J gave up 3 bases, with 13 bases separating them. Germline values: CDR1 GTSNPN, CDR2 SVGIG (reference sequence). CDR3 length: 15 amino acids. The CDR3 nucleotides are TGTGCCTGGAGTGTACGTGAGGGAGCAACAGATACGCAGTATTTT. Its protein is CAWSVREGATDTQYF.

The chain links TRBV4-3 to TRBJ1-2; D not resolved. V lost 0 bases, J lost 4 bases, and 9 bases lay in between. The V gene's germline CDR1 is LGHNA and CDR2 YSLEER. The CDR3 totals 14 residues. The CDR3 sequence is CASSQDTAGYGYTF. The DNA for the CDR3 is TGCGCCAGCAGCCAAGATACAGCTGGCTATGGCTACACCTTC.

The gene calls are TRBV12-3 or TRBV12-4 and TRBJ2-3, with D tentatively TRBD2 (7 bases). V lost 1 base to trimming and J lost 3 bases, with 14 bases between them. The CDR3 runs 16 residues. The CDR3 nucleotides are TGTGCCAGCAGTTTAGGGGGGGCGGGGGTGACAGATACGCAGTATTTT. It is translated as CASSLGGAGVTDTQYF.

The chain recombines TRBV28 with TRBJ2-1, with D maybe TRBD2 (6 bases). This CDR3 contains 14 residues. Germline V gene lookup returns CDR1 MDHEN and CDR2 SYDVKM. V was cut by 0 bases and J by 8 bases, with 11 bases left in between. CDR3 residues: CASSLWGRSDEQFF. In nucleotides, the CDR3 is TGTGCCAGCAGTTTATGGGGGAGGAGCGATGAGCAGTTCTTC.

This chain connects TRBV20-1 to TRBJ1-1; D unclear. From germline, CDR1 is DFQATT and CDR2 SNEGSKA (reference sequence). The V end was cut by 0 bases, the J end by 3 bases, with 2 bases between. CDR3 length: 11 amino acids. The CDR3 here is CSARDYTEAFF. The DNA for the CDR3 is TGCAGTGCTAGAGATTACACTGAAGCTTTCTTT.

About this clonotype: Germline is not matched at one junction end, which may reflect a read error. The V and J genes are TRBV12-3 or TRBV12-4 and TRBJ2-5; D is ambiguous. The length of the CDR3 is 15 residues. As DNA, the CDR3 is TGTGCCAACTCAAGACCAGACTCTATCCAAGAGCCCCAGTACTTC. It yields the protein CANSRPDSIQEPQYF.

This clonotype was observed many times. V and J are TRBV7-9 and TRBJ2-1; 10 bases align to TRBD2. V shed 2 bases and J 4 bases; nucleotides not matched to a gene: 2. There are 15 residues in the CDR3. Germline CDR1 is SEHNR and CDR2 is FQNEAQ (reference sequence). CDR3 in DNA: TGTGCCAGCAGCTTAAGCGGGGGGGTGTACAATGAGCAGTTCTTC. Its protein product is CASSLSGGVYNEQFF.

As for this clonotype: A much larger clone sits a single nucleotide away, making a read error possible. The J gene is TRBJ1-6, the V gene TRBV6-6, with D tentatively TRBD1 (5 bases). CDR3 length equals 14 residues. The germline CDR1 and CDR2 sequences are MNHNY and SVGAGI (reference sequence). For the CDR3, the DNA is TGTGCCAGCAGCCCCCTCGGGGGATCCCTCACCCTCCGCTTT. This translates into CASSPLGGSLTLRF.

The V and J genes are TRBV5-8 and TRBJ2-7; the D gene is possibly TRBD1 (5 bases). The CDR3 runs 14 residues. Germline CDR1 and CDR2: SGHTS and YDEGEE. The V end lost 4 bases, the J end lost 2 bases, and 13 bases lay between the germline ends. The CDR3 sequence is CASSLDTSAYEQYF. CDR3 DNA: TGTGCCAGCAGCCTGGACACATCAGCCTACGAGCAGTACTTC. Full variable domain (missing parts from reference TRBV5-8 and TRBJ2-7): EAGVTQSPTHLIKTRGQQATLRCSPISGHTSVYWYQQALGLGLQFLLWYDEGEERNRGNFPPRFSGRQFPNYSSELNVNALELEDSALYLCASSLDTSAYEQYFGPGTRLTVT.

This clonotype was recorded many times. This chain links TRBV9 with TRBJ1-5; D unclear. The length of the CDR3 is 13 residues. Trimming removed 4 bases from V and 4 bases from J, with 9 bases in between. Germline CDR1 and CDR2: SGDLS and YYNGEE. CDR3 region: CASSPLPNQPQHF. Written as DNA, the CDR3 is TGTGCCAGCAGCCCACTCCCTAATCAGCCCCAGCATTTT.

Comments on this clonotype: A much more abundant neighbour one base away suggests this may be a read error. CDR3: CSVEGHSSHEQYF. The DNA of the CDR3 is TGCAGCGTTGAAGGCCACAGCTCCCACGAGCAGTACTTC. V and J are TRBV29-1 and TRBJ2-7; D unresolved. Germline V gene lookup returns CDR1 SQVTM and CDR2 ANQGSEA. This CDR3 region has 13 residues.

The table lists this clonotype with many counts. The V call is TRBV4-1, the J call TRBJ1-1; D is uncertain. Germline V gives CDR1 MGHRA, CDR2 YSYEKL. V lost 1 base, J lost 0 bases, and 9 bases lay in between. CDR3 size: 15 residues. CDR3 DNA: TGCGCCAGCAGCCAAGGGGCCTCATTGAACACTGAAGCTTTCTTT. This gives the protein CASSQGASLNTEAFF.

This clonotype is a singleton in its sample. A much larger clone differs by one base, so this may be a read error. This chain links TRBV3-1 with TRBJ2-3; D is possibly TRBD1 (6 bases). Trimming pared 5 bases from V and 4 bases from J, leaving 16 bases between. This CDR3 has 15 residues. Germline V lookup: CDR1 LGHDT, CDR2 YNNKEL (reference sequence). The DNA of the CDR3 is TGTGCCAGCAGCGTGGGGGCCGGGAACGCAGATACGCAGTATTTT. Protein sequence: CASSVGAGNADTQYF.